The text below deals with one T cell receptor beta chain. The antigen is not known. Trimming left V 4 bases short and J 5 bases short, with 15 bases between. This CDR3 contains 14 residues. CDR1 and CDR2 from the germline V gene are SEHNR and FQNEAQ (reference sequence). The protocol was immunoSEQ multiplex PCR, while the TCRdb copy is restricted to in-frame clones and leaves out a portion. The data contain more than 2 million clones, roughly 95% of them seen just once; the ten biggest clones take up about 1.7%. Naive CD8 cells, CD45RO-negative and positively selected for CCR7, excluded terminally differentiated effector memory CD45RA+ cells. Free of recent acute infections or vaccinations, the donors were healthy HIV-negative adults. The data derive from a study of shared clonotypes between healthy human individuals. The study's findings and limits: Sampling covered blood only; tissue repertoires likely differ.

This sequence originates from a man aged 18 to 35 in good health. Some clones in this sample may be carry-over from other donors' samples. The sample consisted of naive CD8+ T cells from PBMCs. The V and J genes are TRBV7-9 and TRBJ2-7; D not resolved. This CDR3 is CASSSTSPLDEQYF. CDR3 DNA: TGTGCCAGCAGCTCCACAAGCCCCTTGGACGAGCAGTACTTC.